A selection of T cell receptor beta chains follows, all from one sample in a study of blood T cell repertoires in COVID-19. Clones were read by immunoSEQ multiplex PCR, and TCRdb kept only the in-frame ones, dropping some. Of about 270,000 clones listed, about 89% are singletons. The sequencing input was PBMCs or T cells enriched from blood (not recorded which). The receptors were sampled from a woman in her late teens or twenties who had recovered from COVID-19. The CDR3 runs from the conserved cysteine through the conserved F or W. Each record gives: J gene, D gene, clone size, V gene, CDR3 DNA, CDR3 protein. A D gene is named only where the DNA matches it firmly. The listing skips clone size in some rows; elsewhere it reads once, few, many or a size class.

>TRBJ2-7|NA|NA|TRBV27
TGTGCCAGCAGTCCCCAACCGCTAACCTACGAGCAGTACTTC
CASSPQPLTYEQYF
>TRBJ1-2|TRBD1|NA|TRBV7-9
TGTGCCAGCAGCCTCGACAGGGACTATGGCTACACCTTC
CASSLDRDYGYTF
>TRBJ2-3|NA|NA|TRBV6-4
TGTGCCAGCAGTGACTCGCAGGGGTCAGATACGCAGTATTTT
CASSDSQGSDTQYF
>TRBJ2-1|NA|NA|TRBV9
TGTGCCAGCAGCGTAGCTTCGGCCTACAATGAGCAGTTCTTC
CASSVASAYNEQFF
>TRBJ1-4|NA|once|TRBV15
TGTGCCACCAGCAGGAGGCCCGCTGGACAGAGCGTGAATGAAAAACTGTTTTTT
CATSRRPAGQSVNEKLFF
>TRBJ2-3|TRBD2|NA|TRBV7-2
TGTGCCAGCAGCCTGGCGGGGGGCCTCACCGCGGGTACGCAGTATTTT
CASSLAGGLTAGTQYF
>TRBJ2-5|TRBD2|NA|TRBV4-1
TGCGCCAGCAGCCCGTTAGCGGGGGAGGGGGAGACCCAGTACTTC
CASSPLAGEGETQYF
>TRBJ1-4|NA|once|TRBV5-3
TGTGCCAGAAGCTTCTCCGCAACTAATGAAAAACTGTTTTTT
CARSFSATNEKLFF
>TRBJ1-6|NA|NA|TRBV19
TGTGCCACCAACCGGGATACCTATAATTCACCCCTCCACTTT
CATNRDTYNSPLHF
>TRBJ1-2|TRBD1|NA|TRBV3-1/TRBV3-2
TGTGCCAGCAGCCAGGGACAGGTATATGGCTACACCTTC
CASSQGQVYGYTF
>TRBJ2-1|TRBD2|NA|TRBV7-8
TGTGCCAGCAGCTCCTCGGGACTAAACAATGAGCAGTTCTTC
CASSSSGLNNEQFF
>TRBJ2-3|TRBD2|NA|TRBV5-1
TGCGCCAGCAGCTTGGGGGTGACTAGCGGGACCACAGATACGCAGTATTTT
CASSLGVTSGTTDTQYF
>TRBJ2-1|TRBD2|NA|TRBV12-5
TGTGCTAGTGGTTTGCCTACCAGGGCTAGCGGTTATTACAATGAGCAGTTCTTC
CASGLPTRASGYYNEQFF
>TRBJ1-5|TRBD1|NA|TRBV28
TGTGCCAGCAGTACGACCACAGGGGCGAGTCAGCCCCAGCATTTT
CASSTTTGASQPQHF
>TRBJ2-3|TRBD2|NA|TRBV19
TGTGCCAGTAGTACCGGGACTAGCCCAGATACGCAGTATTTT
CASSTGTSPDTQYF
>TRBJ2-7|TRBD1|NA|TRBV7-9
TGTGCCAGCAGCTTTTCGGGACAGTCCTACGAGCAGTACTTC
CASSFSGQSYEQYF
>TRBJ1-2|NA|NA|TRBV28
TGTGCCAGCAGTTCGGGCTCGCCGATGGGGCTTGAAGGAGGCTACACCTTC
CASSSGSPMGLEGGYTF
>TRBJ1-3|NA|NA|TRBV7-2
TGTGCCAGCAGCTTGACAAGAGGGCAGCACTCTGGAAACACCATATATTTT
CASSLTRGQHSGNTIYF
>TRBJ2-2|TRBD1|NA|TRBV5-6
TGTGCCAGCAGCTCCCGGACAGGGAACACCGGGGAGCTGTTTTTT
CASSSRTGNTGELFF
>TRBJ2-1|NA|NA|TRBV9
TGTGCCAGCAGCGTAGCTACTGGTATGTACAATGAGCAGTTCTTC
CASSVATGMYNEQFF
>TRBJ2-2|NA|NA|TRBV7-8
TGTGCCAGCAGCTTAATAGGATTCCGGGTAAACCGGGTGACCGGGGAGCTGTTTTTT
CASSLIGFRVNRVTGELFF
>TRBJ2-6|TRBD2|NA|TRBV27
TGTGCCAGCAGTGCCCGACTAGCGTTCCGCTCTGGGGCCAACGTCCTGACTTTC
CASSARLAFRSGANVLTF
>TRBJ2-1|TRBD2|once|TRBV7-7
TGTGCCAGCAGCTCAGACCTAAGGGCGGGAGGCTTGCTCTTC
CASSSDLRAGGLLF
>TRBJ2-7|TRBD2|NA|TRBV24-1
TGTGCCACCAGTGATCAAACTAGCGGGAGGCGAGCCGAGCAGTACTTC
CATSDQTSGRRAEQYF
>TRBJ1-6|TRBD1|NA|TRBV7-9
TGTGCCAGCAGCGCGACAGGGGGCTCCTATAATTCACCCCTCCACTTT
CASSATGGSYNSPLHF
>TRBJ1-5|NA|few|TRBV2
TGTGCCAGCGGGGGGGTCTCCGGTCGGGATCAGCCCCAGCATTTT
CASGGVSGRDQPQHF
>TRBJ2-7|NA|NA|TRBV9
TGTGCCAGCAGCGAGGGACAAGGCAAGCAGTACTTC
CASSEGQGKQYF
>TRBJ2-1|TRBD2|NA|TRBV29-1
TGCAGCGTTGAAACAGGGACTAGCGCATACAATGAGCAGTTCTTC
CSVETGTSAYNEQFF
>TRBJ2-3|NA|once|TRBV9
TGTGCCAGCAGCGTAGATCGTAGCACAGATACGCAGTATTTT
CASSVDRSTDTQYF
>TRBJ2-7|TRBD2|NA|TRBV27
TGTGCCAGCAGCTATACTAGCGGGAGTCCCTACGAGCAGTACTTC
CASSYTSGSPYEQYF
>TRBJ1-3|NA|NA|TRBV2
TGTGCCAGCGCCAAGAGTTACTCTGGAAACACCATATATTTT
CASAKSYSGNTIYF
>TRBJ1-1|NA|few|TRBV11-3
TGTGCCAGCAGCTCGGGGTCCGCCGAGAACACTGAAGCTTTCTTT
CASSSGSAENTEAFF
>TRBJ1-2|NA|NA|TRBV30
TGTGCCTGGAGTGTGACAGTCGGTCCCTATGGCTACACCTTC
CAWSVTVGPYGYTF
>TRBJ1-2|TRBD1|NA|TRBV9
TGTGCCAGCAGCGTAGGAGGGACAGGGAGCGGTGGCTACACCTTC
CASSVGGTGSGGYTF
>TRBJ2-2|TRBD2|NA|TRBV30
TGTGCCTGGAGTTTTCACTCGGGGGGGCCCACCGGGGAGCTGTTTTTT
CAWSFHSGGPTGELFF
>TRBJ1-1|TRBD1|NA|TRBV11-2
TGTGCCAGCAGCTTTGGTTCAGGGGGTAGGAACACTGAAGCTTTCTTT
CASSFGSGGRNTEAFF
>TRBJ2-7|TRBD1|NA|TRBV6-5
TGTGCCAGCAGTCAGGACAGGGACTTTTACGAGCAGTACTTC
CASSQDRDFYEQYF
>TRBJ1-6|NA|NA|TRBV5-1
TGCGCCAGCAGCCCCGACAGTCATAATTCACCCCTCCACTTT
CASSPDSHNSPLHF